One and the same sample provided the 30 T cell receptor beta chains below, sequenced in a study of blood T cell repertoires in COVID-19. Measured with immunoSEQ multiplex PCR; TCRdb has only the in-frame clones, and not every one. This sample has 150,000 to 200,000 clones, with 70% to 80% found just once. Sequencing input: peripheral blood. The receptors derive from a woman aged 40 to 50 with COVID-19, enrolled during active disease.

This rearrangement joins TRBV2 to TRBJ1-5; TRBD1 matches at 8 bases. CDR1 is SNHLY, CDR2 FYNNEI, per germline. There are 14 residues in the CDR3. The trim removed 5 bases at V and 7 bases at J, leaving 7 bases unmatched. This CDR3 is CASSSGQGKQPQHF. DNA of the CDR3: TGTGCCAGCAGTAGTGGACAGGGAAAGCAGCCCCAGCATTTT. Variable domain in full (rest from reference TRBV2 and TRBJ1-5): EPEVTQTPSHQVTQMGQEVILRCVPISNHLYFYWYRQILGQKVEFLVSFYNNEISEKSEIFDDQFSVERPDGSNFTLKIRSTKLEDSAMYFCASSSGQGKQPQHFGDGTRLSIL.

The CDR3 region has the DNA TGCGCCAGCAGTGTGCGGCCCCAAGCGGAGACCCAGTACTTC. This gives the protein CASSVRPQAETQYF. The chain combines TRBV10-1 with TRBJ2-5; D ambiguous. The CDR3 sequence is 14 residues long. Germline CDR1 reads WNHNN; CDR2 reads SYGVQD (reference sequence). V gave up 4 bases and J gave up 5 bases, with 14 bases separating them.

The chain joins TRBV5-1 to TRBJ2-5; perhaps TRBD1 as D (6 bases). V lost 3 bases to trimming and J lost 0 bases, with 9 bases between them. The germline V gene encodes CDR1 SGHRS and CDR2 YFSETQ. This CDR3 is 14 amino acids long. In DNA form, the CDR3 reads TGCGCCAGCAGCTCCACAGGGTACCAAGAGACCCAGTACTTC. Protein sequence: CASSSTGYQETQYF.

This rearrangement joins TRBV19 to TRBJ2-4; TRBD2 is a possible D gene (6 bases). V was clipped by 7 bases and J by 4 bases, with 14 bases between them. CDR1 and CDR2 (germline): LNHDA, SQIVND (reference sequence). This CDR3 has 14 residues. Written as DNA, the CDR3 is TGTGCCAGTACCGAGGACTACGGGAAAAACATTCAGTACTTC. Translated: CASTEDYGKNIQYF.

The chain joins TRBV29-1 to TRBJ1-4, with D perhaps TRBD1 (6 bases). The CDR3 contains 13 residues. Per the germline V gene, CDR1 is SQVTM and CDR2 is ANQGSEA. Between the trimmed V and J ends, which lost 3 bases and 6 bases, there was a span of 11 bases. The CDR3 coding sequence is TGCAGCGTTGATTCGGCAGGGGATGAAAAACTGTTTTTT. Protein product: CSVDSAGDEKLFF.

The chain links TRBV19 to TRBJ2-1; 7 nucleotides align to TRBD2. CDR3 size: 14 residues. Germline V lookup: CDR1 LNHDA, CDR2 SQIVND (reference sequence). After removal of 8 bases from V and 0 bases from J, the junction contained 4 bases not matched to a gene. This chain's CDR3 is CASWGTNSYNEQFF. The CDR3 DNA follows: TGTGCCAGTTGGGGGACTAACTCCTACAATGAGCAGTTCTTC.

The chain recombines TRBV11-2 with TRBJ2-3; D might be TRBD1 (5 bases). The CDR3 has 15 amino acids. V dropped 2 bases and J dropped 4 bases, with 13 bases sitting between them. Germline assignment: CDR1 SGHAT and CDR2 FQNNGV. The CDR3 sequence is CASSLRQQRADTQYF. Here the CDR3 DNA reads TGTGCCAGCAGCTTACGACAGCAAAGGGCAGATACGCAGTATTTT.

The chain is built from TRBV27 and TRBJ2-2; maybe TRBD2 (6 bases). Trimming removed 8 bases from V and 0 bases from J, with 19 bases in between. CDR3 length: 17 amino acids. CDR1 MNHEY and CDR2 SMNVEV come from the germline V gene (reference sequence). This chain's CDR3 is CASRREGGESNTGELFF. The CDR3 DNA sequence: TGTGCCAGCCGACGAGAGGGCGGGGAGTCGAACACCGGGGAGCTGTTTTTT.

This chain joins TRBV5-1 and TRBJ2-2; TRBD2 matches 10 bases. V shed 0 bases, J shed 0 bases, and the junction held 2 bases outside the gene matches. Germline loops: CDR1 SGHRS, CDR2 YFSETQ. The CDR3 covers 17 residues. The CDR3 DNA follows: TGCGCCAGCAGCTTGGTTCTAGCGGGAGCGAACACCGGGGAGCTGTTTTTT. Protein product: CASSLVLAGANTGELFF.

The V call is TRBV27, the J call TRBJ1-1, with a weak D call TRBD1 (5 bases). CDR3 length: 14 residues. Germline V gives CDR1 MNHEY, CDR2 SMNVEV (reference sequence). V was shortened by 3 bases and J by 3 bases, with 11 bases between the two germline ends. The CDR3 here is CASSFQGVHTEAFF. Here the CDR3 DNA reads TGTGCCAGCAGTTTCCAGGGTGTTCACACTGAAGCTTTCTTT.

The V gene is TRBV6-5, the J gene TRBJ2-7; TRBD2 agrees at 9 bases. Germline V CDR1 and CDR2: MNHEY, SVGAGI. V was clipped by 0 bases and J by 4 bases; unmatched bases: 7. The CDR3 consists of 16 residues. CDR3 DNA: TGTGCCAGCAGTTACTCGCCCACTAGCGGGCTGTACGAGCAGTACTTC. Protein: CASSYSPTSGLYEQYF.

Of note for this clone: Relative to the germline gene, one junction end is altered; a read error may explain this. The chain carries TRBV6-5 and TRBJ2-5; a weak D match, TRBD1 (5 bases). Germline V gene sequence: CDR1 MNHEY, CDR2 SVGAGI. The CDR3 sequence is 15 residues long. CDR3 bases: TGTGCCAGCAAAGAAGGGGCAGGGATCCAAGAGGCCCAGTACTTC. This translates into CASKEGAGIQEAQYF.

The chain has TRBV5-1 and TRBJ2-6, with unresolved D. This CDR3 has 15 amino acids. Germline values: CDR1 SGHRS, CDR2 YFSETQ. V dropped 3 bases and J dropped 4 bases, with 11 bases sitting between them. CDR3 sequence: CASSSQVSGANVLTF. The CDR3 nucleotides are TGCGCCAGCAGCTCCCAGGTGTCGGGGGCCAACGTCCTGACTTTC.

The chain combines TRBV28 with TRBJ1-2; TRBD1 aligns across 7 bases. The germline CDR1 and CDR2 sequences are MDHEN and SYDVKM. V was clipped by 5 bases and J by 8 bases; unmatched bases: 11. The CDR3 has 14 amino acids. In DNA form, the CDR3 reads TGTGCCAGCAGTACTTCCGGGACAGAGGCCGGCTACACCTTC. This codes for CASSTSGTEAGYTF.

V gene TRBV23-1 combines with J gene TRBJ2-2; D is ambiguous. TRBV23-1 counts as an open reading frame of uncertain function. Between the trimmed V and J ends, which lost 2 bases and 3 bases, there was a span of 10 bases. The CDR3 extends over 15 amino acids. CDR3 sequence: CASSQVSVYTGELFF. The CDR3 DNA reads TGCGCCAGCAGTCAAGTTTCAGTTTACACCGGGGAGCTGTTTTTT.

The CDR3 DNA follows: TGTGCCAGCAGCCTCTCCCAGGGGGCCTACGAGCAGTACTTC. Its translation: CASSLSQGAYEQYF. The J gene is TRBJ2-7, the V gene TRBV7-8; 7 bases fit TRBD1. The CDR3 spans 14 residues. J was trimmed by 2 bases and V by 5 bases; bases with no gene match: 6. Germline V gives CDR1 SGHVS, CDR2 FQNEAQ.

The chain couples TRBV19 to TRBJ2-7; D is uncertain. Germline V lookup: CDR1 LNHDA, CDR2 SQIVND (reference sequence). Between the trimmed V and J ends, which lost 3 bases and 3 bases, there was a span of 15 bases. This CDR3 region has 15 residues. This CDR3 reads CASSIVESAVYEQYF. The CDR3 region has the DNA TGTGCCAGTAGTATTGTCGAGAGCGCCGTCTACGAGCAGTACTTC.

This chain connects TRBV13 to TRBJ1-3; D not certain. The CDR3 sequence is 13 residues long. V lost 2 bases and J 4 bases, leaving 6 bases between the germline ends. Germline loops: CDR1 PRHDT, CDR2 FYEKMQ (reference sequence). CDR3: CASSLQSGNTIYF. In nucleotides, the CDR3 is TGTGCCAGCAGCTTACAATCCGGAAACACCATATATTTT.

The V and J genes are TRBV7-9 and TRBJ2-4, with 7 bases fitting TRBD2. The V gene's germline CDR1 is SEHNR and CDR2 FQNEAQ (reference sequence). The CDR3 consists of 12 residues. V trimming: 10 bases; J trimming: 9 bases; junction bases outside the gene matches: 9. This CDR3 reads CAISPGGGIQYF. The CDR3 DNA sequence: TGTGCCATTTCACCGGGAGGAGGCATTCAGTACTTC.

This chain connects TRBV18 to TRBJ1-4, with 7 bases lining up with TRBD1. The CDR3 has 16 residues. Germline CDR1 is KGHSH and CDR2 is LQKENI. Trimming took 1 base from V and 7 from J; bases not matched to a gene: 9. CDR3 nucleotide sequence: TGTGCCAGCTCACCACGGACAGGAGATTCTACTGAAAAACTGTTTTTT. This sequence encodes CASSPRTGDSTEKLFF.

This clone was detected once. The chain links TRBV6-2 or TRBV6-3 to TRBJ2-6; TRBD1 agrees at 9 bases. The CDR3 has 19 amino acids. Trimming at V came to 4 bases and at J to 1 base, leaving 11 bases not matched to a gene. Germline CDR1 MNHEY, CDR2 SVGEGT. This CDR3 reads CASSSLPGQGGSGANVLTF. In nucleotides, the CDR3 is TGTGCCAGCAGTTCCCTCCCGGGACAGGGTGGGTCTGGGGCCAACGTCCTGACTTTC.

This chain joins TRBV5-8 and TRBJ2-3; 7 bases are shared with TRBD2. V trimming: 3 bases; J trimming: 2 bases; junction bases outside the gene matches: 3. CDR1 and CDR2 (germline): SGHTS, YDEGEE. The CDR3 has 14 residues. The CDR3 protein is CASSWGGSTDTQYF. The CDR3 DNA follows: TGTGCCAGCAGCTGGGGGGGGTCCACAGATACGCAGTATTTT. Supplemented by reference TRBV5-8 and TRBJ2-3, the full variable domain reads EAGVTQSPTHLIKTRGQQATLRCSPISGHTSVYWYQQALGLGLQFLLWYDEGEERNRGNFPPRFSGRQFPNYSSELNVNALELEDSALYLCASSWGGSTDTQYFGPGTRLTVL.

V and J are TRBV19 and TRBJ1-2; no clear D. V gave up 8 bases and J gave up 2 bases, with 12 bases separating them. The CDR3 loop spans 13 amino acids. Germline assignment: CDR1 LNHDA and CDR2 SQIVND (reference sequence). The CDR3 region has the DNA TGTGCCAGTCTTTTAGACAAGAACTATGGCTACACCTTC. This sequence encodes CASLLDKNYGYTF.

This chain joins TRBV7-9 and TRBJ1-1; D is ambiguous. The CDR3 is 13 residues long. CDR1 and CDR2 from the germline V gene are SEHNR and FQNEAQ (reference sequence). Trimming stripped 5 bases from V and 4 bases from J, with 11 bases between. The CDR3 loop is CASSPGIGTEAFF. The CDR3 DNA sequence: TGTGCCAGCAGCCCGGGAATAGGCACTGAAGCTTTCTTT.

The V gene is TRBV5-8, the J gene TRBJ1-4; 10 bases align to TRBD1. V was clipped by 4 bases and J by 0 bases; unmatched bases: 3. CDR1 is SGHTS, CDR2 YDEGEE, per germline. The CDR3 sequence is 16 residues long. CDR3 sequence: CASSRGQGATNEKLFF. The CDR3 bases are TGTGCCAGCAGCCGAGGACAGGGGGCAACTAATGAAAAACTGTTTTTT. Full variable domain (outside the CDR3, taken from reference TRBV5-8 and TRBJ1-4): EAGVTQSPTHLIKTRGQQATLRCSPISGHTSVYWYQQALGLGLQFLLWYDEGEERNRGNFPPRFSGRQFPNYSSELNVNALELEDSALYLCASSRGQGATNEKLFFGSGTQLSVL.

The J gene is TRBJ2-7, the V gene TRBV4-2; D is uncertain. This CDR3 is 16 amino acids long. Germline V gene lookup returns CDR1 LGHNA and CDR2 YNFKEQ. Trimming cost V 1 base and J 2 bases, with 15 bases left between them. The CDR3 nucleotides read TGTGCCAGCAGCCAAGCCATCGACGGGTCAGCCTACGAGCAGTACTTC. Translated, it gives CASSQAIDGSAYEQYF.

J is TRBJ2-3 and V is TRBV30; no reliable D call. Germline V lookup: CDR1 GTSNPN, CDR2 SVGIG (reference sequence). V dropped 8 bases and J dropped 7 bases, with 25 bases sitting between them. The CDR3 covers 15 residues. The CDR3 region has the DNA TGTGCCGGAGAAATCAGAGGTCACTCAGCAAATACGCAGTATTTT. As protein: CAGEIRGHSANTQYF.

The J gene is TRBJ1-2, the V gene TRBV27, with 7 bases fitting TRBD1. The CDR3 has 14 residues. Germline V gene lookup returns CDR1 MNHEY and CDR2 SMNVEV (reference sequence). V dropped 5 bases and J dropped 4; count of bases not matched to a gene: 7. CDR3 nucleotide sequence: TGTGCCAGCAGTCTAGACAGGGCAATCTATGGCTACACCTTC. Translation gives CASSLDRAIYGYTF.

The chain is built from TRBV5-5 and TRBJ2-5; maybe TRBD2 (5 bases). The CDR3 covers 16 residues. The V end lost 4 bases, the J end lost 0 bases, and 16 bases lay between the germline ends. Germline-derived CDR1 and CDR2 are SGHKS and YYEKEE (reference sequence). The CDR3 nucleotides are TGTGCCAGCAGCCGGGCGGTTAGAGGGTACCAAGAGACCCAGTACTTC. This codes for CASSRAVRGYQETQYF.

Written as DNA, the CDR3 is TGTGCCTGGAGTGTCTTGGGGAGTGAGACCCAGTACTTC. It encodes CAWSVLGSETQYF. The V call is TRBV30, the J call TRBJ2-5, with D tentatively TRBD2 (5 bases). V was cut by 0 bases and J by 5 bases, with 10 bases left in between. The CDR3 extends over 13 amino acids. Germline V gene sequence: CDR1 GTSNPN, CDR2 SVGIG (reference sequence).